The rows below give T cell receptor beta chains drawn from one sample of a study of T cells after yellow fever vaccination. A single record per CDR3 protein comes from TCRdb applying MiXCR to the 5' RACE reads. The sample consists of fewer than 400,000 distinct CDR3 sequences, 6.2% of them appearing once. The sample consisted of PBMCs, taken 5 days after the yellow fever booster vaccination. Source of these receptors: a man aged 30 to 39 who received the YFV17D yellow fever vaccine. Both conserved end residues are part of each CDR3. Each record gives: D gene, V gene, J gene, CDR3 protein. D genes are given only for firm matches.

>TRBD1|TRBV10-1|TRBJ2-7
CASSDWGQGKDEQYF
>.|TRBV27|TRBJ2-1
CASSSSMTGQFF
>TRBD1|TRBV5-1|TRBJ2-5
CASSVPGTEETQYF
>TRBD2|TRBV7-6|TRBJ2-1
CASSQAGHNEQFF
>.|TRBV19|TRBJ2-7
CASSIQTGYEQYF
>.|TRBV7-2|TRBJ2-7
CASSRGSSASSYEQYF
>.|TRBV7-6|TRBJ2-5
CASSSSGAGAQETQYF
>.|TRBV29-1|TRBJ2-6
CSVVDPTKAGANVLTF
>TRBD1|TRBV7-7|TRBJ1-3
CASSLGTDSGNTIYF
>.|TRBV18|TRBJ2-7
CASSLSTSSYEQYF
>TRBD1|TRBV20-1|TRBJ1-2
CSASQGQASFGYTF
>.|TRBV11-2|TRBJ2-1
CASSLSLASNEQFF
>.|TRBV11-2|TRBJ2-2
CASNQNTGELFF
>TRBD2|TRBV11-2|TRBJ2-5
CASSFLTSGPQETQYF
>.|TRBV6-2/TRBV6-3|TRBJ2-7
CASSDSSYEQYF
>TRBD2|TRBV6-5|TRBJ2-7
CASSSSGGSGRYEQYF
>.|TRBV12-3/TRBV12-4|TRBJ2-1
CASSFEGPTWNEQFF
>TRBD2|TRBV24-1|TRBJ2-3
CATSDPAGVDTQYF
>.|TRBV20-1|TRBJ1-4
CSSSATTNEKLFF
>TRBD2|TRBV27|TRBJ2-1
CASSSRTSGGYNEQFF
>TRBD2|TRBV10-3|TRBJ2-1
CAVRATGGLHNEQFF
>.|TRBV23-1|TRBJ2-7
CANFYEQYF
>.|TRBV30|TRBJ2-7
CAWRERTYEQYF
>.|TRBV20-1|TRBJ1-5
CSARDFRSNQPQHF
>.|TRBV30|TRBJ1-5
CACGRGDQPQHF
>.|TRBV12-3/TRBV12-4|TRBJ2-6
CASSRKRSSGANVLTF
>.|TRBV30|TRBJ1-5
CAWSLVGDGNQPQHF
>TRBD2|TRBV20-1|TRBJ2-7
CSARESGGLIEQYF